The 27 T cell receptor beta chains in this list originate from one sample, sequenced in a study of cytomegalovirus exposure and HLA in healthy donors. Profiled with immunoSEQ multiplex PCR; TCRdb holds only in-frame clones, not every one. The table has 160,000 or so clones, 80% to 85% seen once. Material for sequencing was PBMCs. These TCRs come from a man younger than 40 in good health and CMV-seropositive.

CDR3 protein: CASSLWAGPNEKLFF. CDR3 DNA sequence: TGTGCCAGCAGCTTGTGGGCAGGGCCTAATGAAAAACTGTTTTTT. V and J are TRBV5-6 and TRBJ1-4, with a possible D match to TRBD1 (5 bases). Trimming removed 1 base at V and 3 bases at J, with 10 bases between. From germline, CDR1 is SGHDT and CDR2 YYEEEE. The CDR3 contains 15 residues.

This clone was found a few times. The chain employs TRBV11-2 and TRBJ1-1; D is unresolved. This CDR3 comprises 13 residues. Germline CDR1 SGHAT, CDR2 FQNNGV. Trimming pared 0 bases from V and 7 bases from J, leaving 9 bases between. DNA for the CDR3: TGTGCCAGCAGCTTAGATGCCGGAGTTGAAGCTTTCTTT. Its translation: CASSLDAGVEAFF.

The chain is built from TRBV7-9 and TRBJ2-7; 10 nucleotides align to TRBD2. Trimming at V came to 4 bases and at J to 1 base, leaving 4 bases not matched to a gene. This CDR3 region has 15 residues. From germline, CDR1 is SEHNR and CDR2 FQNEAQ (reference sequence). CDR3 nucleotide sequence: TGTGCCAGCAGCTCCGGGACTAGCGTATCCTACGAGCAGTACTTC. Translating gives CASSSGTSVSYEQYF.

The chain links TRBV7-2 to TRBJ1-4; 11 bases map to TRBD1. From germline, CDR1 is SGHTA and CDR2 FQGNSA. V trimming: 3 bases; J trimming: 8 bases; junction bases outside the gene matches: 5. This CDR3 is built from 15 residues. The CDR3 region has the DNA TGTGCCAGCAGCTTCTCGGGACAGGGGGGGGAAAAACTGTTTTTT. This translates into CASSFSGQGGEKLFF.

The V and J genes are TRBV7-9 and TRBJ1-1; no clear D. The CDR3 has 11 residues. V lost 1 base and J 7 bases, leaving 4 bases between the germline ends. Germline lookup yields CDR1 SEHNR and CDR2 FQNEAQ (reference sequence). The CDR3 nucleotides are TGTGCCAGCAGCTTAGGCGGTGAAGCTTTCTTT. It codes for CASSLGGEAFF. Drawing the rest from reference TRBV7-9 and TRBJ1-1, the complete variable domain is DTGVSQNPRHKITKRGQNVTFRCDPISEHNRLYWYRQTLGQGPEFLTYFQNEAQLEKSRLLSDRFSAERPKGSFSTLEIQRTEQGDSAMYLCASSLGGEAFFGQGTRLTVV.

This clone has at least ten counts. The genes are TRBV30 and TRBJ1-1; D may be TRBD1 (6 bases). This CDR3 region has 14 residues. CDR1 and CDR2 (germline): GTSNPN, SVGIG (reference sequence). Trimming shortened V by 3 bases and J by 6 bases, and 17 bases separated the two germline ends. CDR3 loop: CAWRAGVAPPEAFF. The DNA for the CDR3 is TGTGCCTGGAGGGCAGGGGTAGCCCCTCCTGAAGCTTTCTTT.

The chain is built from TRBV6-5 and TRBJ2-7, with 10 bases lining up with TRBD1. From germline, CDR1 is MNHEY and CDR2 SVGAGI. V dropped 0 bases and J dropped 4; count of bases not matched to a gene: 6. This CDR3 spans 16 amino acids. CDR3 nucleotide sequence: TGTGCCAGCAGTTACTCGAGGGGACAGGGGCAATACGAGCAGTACTTC. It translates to CASSYSRGQGQYEQYF.

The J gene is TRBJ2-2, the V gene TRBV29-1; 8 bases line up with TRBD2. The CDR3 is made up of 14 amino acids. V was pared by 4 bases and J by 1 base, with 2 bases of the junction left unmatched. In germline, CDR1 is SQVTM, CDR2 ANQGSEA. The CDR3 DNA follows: TGCAGCGTTGGGGGACTAGTGAACACCGGGGAGCTGTTTTTT. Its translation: CSVGGLVNTGELFF.

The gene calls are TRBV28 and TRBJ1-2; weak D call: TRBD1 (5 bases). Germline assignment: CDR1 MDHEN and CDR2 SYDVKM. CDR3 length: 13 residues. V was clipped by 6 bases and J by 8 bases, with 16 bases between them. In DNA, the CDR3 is TGTGCCAGCAGCTCCCAGCGGGGCAGGGGCTACACCTTC. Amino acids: CASSSQRGRGYTF.

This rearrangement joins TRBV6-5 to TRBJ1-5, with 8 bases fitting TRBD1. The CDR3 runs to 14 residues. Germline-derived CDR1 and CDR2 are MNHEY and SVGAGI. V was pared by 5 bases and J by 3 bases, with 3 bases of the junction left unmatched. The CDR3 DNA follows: TGTGCCAGCAGTGGGGGACAGGACAATCAGCCCCAGCATTTT. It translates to CASSGGQDNQPQHF.

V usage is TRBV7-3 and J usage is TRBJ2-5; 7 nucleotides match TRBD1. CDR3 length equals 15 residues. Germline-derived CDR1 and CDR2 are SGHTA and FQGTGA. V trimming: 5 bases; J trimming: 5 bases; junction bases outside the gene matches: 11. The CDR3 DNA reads TGTGCCAGCAGCGCTACACAGGGGTACCGTGAGACCCAGTACTTC. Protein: CASSATQGYRETQYF.

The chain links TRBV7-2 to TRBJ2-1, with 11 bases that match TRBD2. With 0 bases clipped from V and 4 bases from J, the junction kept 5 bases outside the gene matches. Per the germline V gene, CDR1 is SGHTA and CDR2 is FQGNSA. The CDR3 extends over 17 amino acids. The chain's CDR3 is CASSLASGGAWYNEQFF. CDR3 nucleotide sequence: TGTGCCAGCAGCTTAGCTAGCGGGGGGGCATGGTACAATGAGCAGTTCTTC.

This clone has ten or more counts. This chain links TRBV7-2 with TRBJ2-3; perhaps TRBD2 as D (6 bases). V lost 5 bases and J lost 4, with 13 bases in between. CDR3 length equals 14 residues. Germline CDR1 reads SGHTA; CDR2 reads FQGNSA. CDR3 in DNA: TGTGCCAGCAGCCCCTCAGCGGGTGCAGATACGCAGTATTTT. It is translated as CASSPSAGADTQYF.

CDR3 bases: TGCGCCAGCAGCCAAGATGGCGGCAGAGCGAACACCGGGGAGCTGTTTTTT. Residues: CASSQDGGRANTGELFF. The rearrangement links TRBV4-1 to TRBJ2-2; no definite D call. V was pared by 0 bases and J by 0 bases, with 11 bases between. The CDR3 spans 17 residues. Germline V gene lookup returns CDR1 MGHRA and CDR2 YSYEKL.

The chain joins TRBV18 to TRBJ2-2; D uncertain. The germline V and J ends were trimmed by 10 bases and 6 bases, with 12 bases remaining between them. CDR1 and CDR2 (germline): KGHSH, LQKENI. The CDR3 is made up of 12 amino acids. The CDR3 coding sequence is TGTGCCACCACTCCTCAATCCGGGGAGCTGTTTTTT. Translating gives CATTPQSGELFF.

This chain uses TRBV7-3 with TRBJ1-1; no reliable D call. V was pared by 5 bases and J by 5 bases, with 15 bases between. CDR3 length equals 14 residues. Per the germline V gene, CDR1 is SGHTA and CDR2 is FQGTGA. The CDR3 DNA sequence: TGTGCCAGCAGCCGACTCGGGGTAGGGACTGAAGCTTTCTTT. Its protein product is CASSRLGVGTEAFF.

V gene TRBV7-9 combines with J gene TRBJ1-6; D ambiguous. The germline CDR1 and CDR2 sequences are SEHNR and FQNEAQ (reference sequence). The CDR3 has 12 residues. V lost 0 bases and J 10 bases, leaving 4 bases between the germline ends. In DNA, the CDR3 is TGTGCCAGCAGCTTAGCCCAGTCACCCCTCCACTTT. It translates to CASSLAQSPLHF.

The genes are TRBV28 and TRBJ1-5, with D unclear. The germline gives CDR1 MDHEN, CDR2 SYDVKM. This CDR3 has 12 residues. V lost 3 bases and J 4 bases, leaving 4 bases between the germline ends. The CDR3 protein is CASSFRNQPQHF. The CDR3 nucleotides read TGTGCCAGCAGTTTCCGTAATCAGCCCCAGCATTTT.

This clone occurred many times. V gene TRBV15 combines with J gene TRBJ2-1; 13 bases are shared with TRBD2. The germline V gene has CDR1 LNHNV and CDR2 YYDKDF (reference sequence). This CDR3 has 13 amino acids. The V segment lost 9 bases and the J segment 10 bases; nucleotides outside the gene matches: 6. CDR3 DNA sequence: TGTGCCACTATCCCGGGACTAGCGGGAGAGCAGTTCTTC. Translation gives CATIPGLAGEQFF.

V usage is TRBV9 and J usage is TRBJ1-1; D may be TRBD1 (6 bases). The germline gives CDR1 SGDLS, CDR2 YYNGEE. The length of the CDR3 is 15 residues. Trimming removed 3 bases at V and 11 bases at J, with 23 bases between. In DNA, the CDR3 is TGTGCCAGCAGCGCCGGACAGTACATTCCCGAAACGGCTTTCTTT. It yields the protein CASSAGQYIPETAFF.

The chain's CDR3 is CASSLKVGYYGYTF. The CDR3 DNA follows: TGTGCCAGCAGCCTTAAAGTTGGCTACTATGGCTACACCTTC. The chain employs TRBV6-5 and TRBJ1-2; D remains ambiguous. Germline CDR1 reads MNHEY; CDR2 reads SVGAGI. The CDR3 consists of 14 residues. V lost 6 bases, J lost 3 bases, and 14 bases lay in between.

The CDR3 DNA follows: TGTGCCTGGAATCCAGGGATAACCTACGAGCAGTACTTC. Translated: CAWNPGITYEQYF. The V call is TRBV30, the J call TRBJ2-7, with a weak D call TRBD1 (5 bases). The V end was cut by 4 bases, the J end by 2 bases, with 12 bases between. The CDR3 spans 13 residues. CDR1 and CDR2 from the germline V gene are GTSNPN and SVGIG (reference sequence).

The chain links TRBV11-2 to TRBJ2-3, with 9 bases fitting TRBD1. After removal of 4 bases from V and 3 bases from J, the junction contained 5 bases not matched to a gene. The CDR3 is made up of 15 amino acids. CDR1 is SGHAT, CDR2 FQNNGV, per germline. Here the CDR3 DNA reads TGTGCCAGCAGCTCCCGGACAGGGGTGACAGATACGCAGTATTTT. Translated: CASSSRTGVTDTQYF. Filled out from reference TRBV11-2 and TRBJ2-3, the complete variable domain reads EAGVAQSPRYKIIEKRQSVAFWCNPISGHATLYWYQQILGQGPKLLIQFQNNGVVDDSQLPKDRFSAERLKGVDSTLKIQPAKLEDSAVYLCASSSRTGVTDTQYFGPGTRLTVL.

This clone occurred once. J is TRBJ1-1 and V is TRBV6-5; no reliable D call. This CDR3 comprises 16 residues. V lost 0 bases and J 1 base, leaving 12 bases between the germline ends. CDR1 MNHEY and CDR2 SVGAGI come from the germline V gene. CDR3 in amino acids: CASSYSSRRKNTEAFF. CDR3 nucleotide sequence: TGTGCCAGCAGTTACTCTTCGCGGAGAAAGAACACTGAAGCTTTCTTT.

The CDR3 protein is CASSRTYGYTF. The CDR3 region has the DNA TGTGCCAGCAGTCGGACTTATGGCTACACCTTC. The rearrangement uses TRBV9 and TRBJ1-2; no clear D. Trimming removed 5 bases from V and 5 bases from J, with 7 bases in between. The CDR3 runs to 11 residues. CDR1 is SGDLS, CDR2 YYNGEE, per germline. The variable domain in full, completed from reference TRBV9 and TRBJ1-2, reads DSGVTQTPKHLITATGQRVTLRCSPRSGDLSVYWYQQSLDQGLQFLIQYYNGEERAKGNILERFSAQQFPDLHSELNLSSLELGDSALYFCASSRTYGYTFGSGTRLTVV.

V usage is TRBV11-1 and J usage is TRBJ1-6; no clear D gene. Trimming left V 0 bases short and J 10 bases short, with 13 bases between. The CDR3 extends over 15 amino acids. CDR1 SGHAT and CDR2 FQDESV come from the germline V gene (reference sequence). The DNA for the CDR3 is TGTGCCAGCAGCTTAGCAAGCCGGGGAGGATCACCCCTCCACTTT. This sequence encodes CASSLASRGGSPLHF. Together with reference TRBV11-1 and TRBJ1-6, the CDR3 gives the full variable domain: EAEVAQSPRYKITEKSQAVAFWCDPISGHATLYWYRQILGQGPELLVQFQDESVVDDSQLPKDRFSAERLKGVDSTLKIQPAELGDSAMYLCASSLASRGGSPLHFGNGTRLTVT.

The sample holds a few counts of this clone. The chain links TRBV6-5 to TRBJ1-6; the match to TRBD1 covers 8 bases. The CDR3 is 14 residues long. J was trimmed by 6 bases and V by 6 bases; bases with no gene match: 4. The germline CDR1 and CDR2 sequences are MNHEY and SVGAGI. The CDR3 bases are TGTGCCAGCAGATCTGGACAGGGTAATTCACCCCTCCACTTT. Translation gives CASRSGQGNSPLHF.